This T cell receptor (beta chain) was found in a study of control samples from healthy donors and cancer patients. The CDR3 has 15 amino acids. Germline loops: CDR1 LGHDT, CDR2 YNNKEL (reference sequence). Trimming took 5 bases from V and 6 from J, leaving 17 bases between them. Produced via immunoSEQ multiplex PCR; TCRdb's table is partial and in-frame only. Here the sample spans some 130,000 clones, around 90% being singletons. The receptor was derived from a man younger than 40 in good health. The specimen was blood. V is TRBV3-1 (or the pseudogene TRBV3-2) and J is TRBJ2-4, with D perhaps TRBD2 (6 bases). The DNA for the CDR3 is TGTGCCAGCAGCATCGGGCGGGGTAGGCTAAACATTCAGTACTTC. This sequence encodes CASSIGRGRLNIQYF.